This TCR beta chain appears in the sequencing data of a study of response to subunit inactivated influenza vaccine. Overall study results and limits: It was the authors' suggestion that each seasonal influenza vaccination recruits few new T cells.

From the RT-PCR reads, TCRdb called clonotypes with MiXCR, one entry per CDR3 protein. The table records about 480,000 distinct CDR3 sequences, less than 30% of them present only once. Only a few counts were recorded for this clonotype. Antigen unknown. Between the trimmed V and J ends, which lost 3 bases and 2 bases, there was a span of 14 bases. CDR1 is MNHEY and CDR2 is SVGEGT in the germline V gene. CDR3 size: 15 residues. This chain joins TRBV6-2 or TRBV6-3 and TRBJ2-7; D may be TRBD2 (6 bases). The TCR comes from a man aged 50-60 years who received an inactivated influenza vaccine. Here the sequenced sample was CD4+ T cells sorted from PBMCs, taken roughly 5 days after vaccination. The CDR3 coding sequence is TGTGCCAGCAGTTATCAACTAGCCCAGGCCTACGAGCAGTACTTC. This sequence encodes CASSYQLAQAYEQYF.